This T cell receptor beta chain was found in a study of control samples from healthy donors and cancer patients. TCRdb keeps only in-frame clones here, not all; method: immunoSEQ multiplex PCR. Among about 120,000 clones listed, approximately 88% were seen once. The TCR was taken from a man aged 35 to 55 in good health. Material for sequencing was blood.

For the CDR3, the DNA is TGTGCCAGCAGCCCTCTTGGCACCGGGGAGCTGTTTTTT. This codes for CASSPLGTGELFF. This chain connects TRBV7-9 to TRBJ2-2; no clear D gene. This CDR3 has 13 residues. Germline V gives CDR1 SEHNR, CDR2 FQNEAQ (reference sequence). The V gene lost 5 bases and the J gene lost 4 bases, with 8 bases spanning the gap.